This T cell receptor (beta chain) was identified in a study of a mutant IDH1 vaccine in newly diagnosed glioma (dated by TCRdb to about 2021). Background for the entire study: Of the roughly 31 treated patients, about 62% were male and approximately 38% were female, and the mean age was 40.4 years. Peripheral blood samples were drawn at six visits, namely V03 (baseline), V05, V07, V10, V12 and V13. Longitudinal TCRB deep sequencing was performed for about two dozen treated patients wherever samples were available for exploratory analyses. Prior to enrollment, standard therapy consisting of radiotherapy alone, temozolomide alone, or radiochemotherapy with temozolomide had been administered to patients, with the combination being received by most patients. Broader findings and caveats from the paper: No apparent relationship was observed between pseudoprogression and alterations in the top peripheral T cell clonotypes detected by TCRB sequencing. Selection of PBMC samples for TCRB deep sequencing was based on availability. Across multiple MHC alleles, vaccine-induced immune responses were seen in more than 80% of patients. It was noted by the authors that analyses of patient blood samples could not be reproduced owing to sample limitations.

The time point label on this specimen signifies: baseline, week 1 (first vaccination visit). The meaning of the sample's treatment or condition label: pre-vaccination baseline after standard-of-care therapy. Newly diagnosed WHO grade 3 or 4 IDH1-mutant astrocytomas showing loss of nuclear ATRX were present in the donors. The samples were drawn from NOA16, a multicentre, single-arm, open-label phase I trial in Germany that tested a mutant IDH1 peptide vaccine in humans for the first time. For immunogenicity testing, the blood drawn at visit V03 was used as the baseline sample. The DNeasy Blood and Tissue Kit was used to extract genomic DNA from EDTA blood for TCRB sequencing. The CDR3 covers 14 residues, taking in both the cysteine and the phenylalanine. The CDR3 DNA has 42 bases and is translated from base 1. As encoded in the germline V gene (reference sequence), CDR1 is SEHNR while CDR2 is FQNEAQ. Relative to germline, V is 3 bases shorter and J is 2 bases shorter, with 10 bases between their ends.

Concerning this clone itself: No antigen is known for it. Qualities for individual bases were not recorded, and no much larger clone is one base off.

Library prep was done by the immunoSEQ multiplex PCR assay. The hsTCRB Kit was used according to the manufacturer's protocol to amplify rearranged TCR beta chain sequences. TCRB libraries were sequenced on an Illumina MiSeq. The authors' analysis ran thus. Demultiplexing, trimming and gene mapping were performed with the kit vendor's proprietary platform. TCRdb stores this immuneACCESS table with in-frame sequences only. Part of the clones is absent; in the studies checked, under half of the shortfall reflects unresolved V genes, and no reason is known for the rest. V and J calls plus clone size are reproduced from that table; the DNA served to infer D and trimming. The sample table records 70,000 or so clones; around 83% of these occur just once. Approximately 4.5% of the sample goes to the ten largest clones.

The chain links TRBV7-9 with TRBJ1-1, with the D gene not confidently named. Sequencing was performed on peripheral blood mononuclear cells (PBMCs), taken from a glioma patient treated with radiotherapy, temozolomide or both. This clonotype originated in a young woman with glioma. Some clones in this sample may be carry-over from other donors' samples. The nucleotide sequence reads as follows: TGTGCCAGCAGCTTGAAATCGGTCAACACTGAAGCTTTCTTT. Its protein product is CASSLKSVNTEAFF.